This is a list of T cell receptor beta chains from one sample in a study of cytomegalovirus exposure and HLA in healthy donors. Libraries were prepared by immunoSEQ multiplex PCR; TCRdb keeps only in-frame clonotypes and omits some of them. This table holds around 120,000 clones, more than 60% found once. Sequences were obtained from PBMCs. Receptor source: a woman aged 40-49 years in good health and CMV-seronegative. The CDR3 runs from the conserved cysteine through the conserved F or W. A D gene is named only where the DNA matches it firmly. A row's size may be missing; if present it is once, few, many or a size class.

j_gene	d_gene	abundance	v_gene	CDR3aa
TRBJ2-7	TRBD2	NA	TRBV27	CASSPLAGVVYEQYF
TRBJ2-7	NA	NA	TRBV30	CAWSVLGGEQYF
TRBJ2-1	NA	NA	TRBV18	CASSQQGVGNEQFF
TRBJ2-3	TRBD1	NA	TRBV6-1	CASSEWQGARDTQYF
TRBJ2-2	NA	NA	TRBV7-8	CASSLRSGVLNTGELFF
TRBJ1-4	TRBD1	few	TRBV4-2	CASSLPLGTVGNEKLFF
TRBJ1-5	NA	NA	TRBV28	CASSPTDSNQPQHF
TRBJ1-1	NA	NA	TRBV28	CASSPKASGAFF
TRBJ2-7	NA	NA	TRBV5-1	CASSVGQSLDEQYF
TRBJ1-1	NA	NA	TRBV9	CASSVAGGNTEAFF
TRBJ1-6	NA	once	TRBV6-5	CASSYSSWNSPLHF
TRBJ1-2	NA	NA	TRBV6-1	CASSEAKGRSNYGYTF
TRBJ2-7	NA	NA	TRBV29-1	CSVADSSYEQYF
TRBJ2-5	TRBD2	NA	TRBV5-1	CASSLGSGLLSRETQYF
TRBJ2-2	TRBD1	NA	TRBV19	CASSPRQGTGELFF
TRBJ1-1	NA	NA	TRBV5-6	CASSLFRALRGEAFF
TRBJ2-7	NA	few	TRBV30	CAWSVGGGKVFEQYF
TRBJ2-3	NA	NA	TRBV14	CASSPLGGPGADTQYF
TRBJ1-6	NA	medium-sized	TRBV14	CASSQGQAWALHF
TRBJ2-7	NA	NA	TRBV7-3	CATGRQTSYEQYF
TRBJ1-1	NA	NA	TRBV7-6	CASSLGQGKNTEAFF
TRBJ2-2	NA	NA	TRBV7-3	CASSTTGTTGELFF
TRBJ1-2	NA	NA	TRBV18	CASSPTQRSGGYTF
TRBJ1-2	TRBD1	NA	TRBV27	CASSRTGYGYTF
TRBJ2-7	TRBD1	NA	TRBV6-4	CARNRGQYF
TRBJ1-6	TRBD1	NA	TRBV27	CASSSQQGYSPLHF
TRBJ1-2	NA	few	TRBV5-1	CASSRGEAHDYGYTF
TRBJ2-3	NA	NA	TRBV27	CASSSPPGGTQYF
TRBJ2-2	TRBD2	NA	TRBV6-1	CASSARLAGGPGELFF
TRBJ1-1	NA	NA	TRBV5-4	CASSFGALADTEAFF
TRBJ2-7	TRBD1	once	TRBV4-1	CASSQEWDRGGVASYEQYF
TRBJ1-1	TRBD1	NA	TRBV6-1	CASMEFGTGESRAFF
TRBJ1-3	TRBD1	NA	TRBV10-3	CAISELVGGASGNTIYF
TRBJ2-7	NA	NA	TRBV11-2	CASSLVTGSYEQYF
TRBJ2-2	NA	NA	TRBV11-2	CASSPAAVNTGELFF
TRBJ2-2	NA	few	TRBV2	CASNRGINTGELFF
TRBJ1-3	TRBD1	NA	TRBV14	CASSQDLAQGAGNTIYF
TRBJ2-7	TRBD2	NA	TRBV7-9	CASSAGGDEQYF
TRBJ2-4	TRBD1	NA	TRBV28	CASRPGQLPNIQYF
TRBJ2-1	NA	few	TRBV5-1	CASSFEVTTEQFF
TRBJ2-7	NA	NA	TRBV14	CASSRRLDTPPYF
TRBJ2-3	TRBD1	NA	TRBV7-2	CASSPHGTGGFIDTQYF
TRBJ1-5	NA	NA	TRBV7-9	CASSLGGDQPQHF
TRBJ1-4	TRBD1	NA	TRBV11-2	CASSLAPAGGREKLFF
TRBJ1-1	NA	NA	TRBV7-2	CASSLLSRNTEAFF
TRBJ2-5	TRBD2	NA	TRBV10-2	CASRDLAGGSETQYF
TRBJ2-2	TRBD2	NA	TRBV28	CASSLDLAGAGELFF
TRBJ2-3	TRBD2	NA	TRBV7-8	CASSLDHTGTSIFGDTQYF
TRBJ2-7	NA	NA	TRBV6-6	CASNSPSSYEQYF
TRBJ2-6	TRBD1	NA	TRBV27	CASSDTGGSGANGLTF
TRBJ1-1	TRBD1	NA	TRBV28	CASSLRGHEAFF
TRBJ1-2	NA	few	TRBV9	CASSVAFRPGYTF
TRBJ2-3	TRBD2	NA	TRBV9	CASSDPPGLAGGGDTQYF
TRBJ2-1	TRBD2	NA	TRBV19	CASSPSGLGFNEQFF